The sequence of this TCR beta chain was determined in a study of CD4 T cells in relation to SARS-CoV-2 and coronaviruses. Study summary: A couple of subjects were Hispanic; patients were eight or nine males and a handful of females.

Germline V gene lookup returns CDR1 LGHDT and CDR2 YNNKEL (reference sequence). The CDR3 extends over 18 amino acids. V shed 2 bases and J shed 0 bases, with 16 bases lying between them. Libraries were prepared by immunoSEQ multiplex PCR; TCRdb keeps only in-frame clonotypes and omits some of them. The sample carries tens of thousands of clones, more than 60% recorded once. As to this clone: Antigen specificity is unknown.

The receptor was isolated from an adult with COVID-19. V usage is TRBV3-1 (or the pseudogene TRBV3-2) and J usage is TRBJ1-4; unclear D gene. Sequenced input: memory CD4+ T cells from PBMCs, cultured in vitro. Here the CDR3 reads CASSQRRAAVATNEKLFF. The CDR3 DNA follows: TGTGCCAGCAGCCAACGCCGGGCGGCGGTTGCAACTAATGAAAAACTGTTTTTT.